Sequencing of this T cell receptor (beta chain) was carried out in a study of blood T cell repertoires in COVID-19 (dated by TCRdb to 2020 to 2021). Background on the whole study: The collaborator samples originated in the United States, Italy and Spain and spanned the acute and convalescent phases of COVID-19. Samples were obtained from the ongoing ImmuneRACE study (first 160 participants) and from 1,254 subjects provided by 6 global collaborators. The prospective study material was composed of cDNA or gDNA derived from T cells, B-cell-depleted T cells, or PBMCs. HLA class I and class II types, where available, came from metadata supplied by the sample provider rather than from assay-based typing. Nearly every sample came with metadata listing a de-identified subject ID, COVID-19 status, age in years and sex. The dataset comprised deeply sampled blood TCRbeta repertoires from subjects exposed to, actively infected with, or recovered from COVID-19. A freely available public database, intended as a resource for researchers studying the immune response to SARS-CoV-2, is where the repertoires were released.

Study-level results and caveats: The amount of clinical and demographic metadata varied by source and participant and was provided uncurated.

Points on this clone: Its antigen is currently not known. At one end, the junction sequence differs from germline, possibly due to a read error.

Each collaborating institution followed its own protocols to collect whole blood in K2EDTA tubes. For TCRbeta analysis, collaborators shipped samples in one of three forms: frozen whole blood, isolated PBMCs, or DNA extracted from either of those sample types. From a lookup of the germline V gene, CDR1 and CDR2 are SGHRS and YFSETQ. From the cysteine through the phenylalanine, the CDR3 covers 14 amino acids. The CDR3 DNA has 42 bases and is translated from base 1. TCRbeta CDR3 regions were amplified from genomic DNA by means of the immunoSEQ Assay, a bias-controlled multiplex PCR. The study's processing was this. Within the assay, amplification of reference gene primers was used to estimate how many nucleated cells each sample contained. To quantify the absolute abundance of each unique TCRbeta CDR3 rearrangement, sequence reads were collapsed and filtered. For each sample, productive Simpson clonality was calculated as the square root of Simpson's diversity index across productive rearrangements. TCRdb holds this immuneACCESS table with in-frame rearrangements only. Some clones are missing; in checked studies, unresolved V genes explain under half, and the rest has no known cause. V, J and clone size are taken as reported in that table, and D and trimming were inferred from the DNA itself. The sample yields roughly 93,000 clones; approximately 90% were counted once. The ten largest account for 7.5% to 9.5% of the sample.

What was sequenced was peripheral blood. Recombination joined TRBV5-1 with TRBJ2-7; the D region possibly corresponds to TRBD2 (5 bases align). The TCR was taken from a man aged 45 to 65 with acute or convalescent COVID-19. The nucleotide sequence reads TGCGCCAGCAGGTTGGCTAGAGGGTCCCACGAGCAGTACTTC. Translated, this is CASRLARGSHEQYF.